This T cell receptor (beta chain) was identified during a study of blood T cell repertoires in COVID-19. Study details: Acute and convalescent COVID-19 samples came from the United States, Italy and Spain. Sources were T cells, B-cell-depleted T cells, or PBMCs; the material itself was cDNA or gDNA.

This clone was counted a single time. TCRdb keeps only in-frame clones here, not all; method: immunoSEQ multiplex PCR. The sample shows 100,000 to 150,000 clones, 85% to 90% of them seen only once. Germline values: CDR1 LNHDA, CDR2 SQIVND (reference sequence). V gave up 4 bases and J gave up 2 bases, with 15 bases separating them. The CDR3 runs 16 residues. The chain recombines TRBV19 with TRBJ1-5, with D unresolved. Sequenced sample: peripheral blood. The origin of this receptor is a man between 60 and 75 years old with COVID-19, enrolled during active disease. DNA for the CDR3: TGTGCCAGTAGTACCCCTGTCGACCGGGGCAATCAGCCCCAGCATTTT. The encoded protein is CASSTPVDRGNQPQHF.